The 18 T cell receptor beta chains below were found in one sample sequenced in a study of OX40 agonist ivuxolimab in advanced cancers. Sequencing was performed with immunoSEQ multiplex PCR; in TCRdb, only in-frame clones are kept and a portion is missing. This sample has roughly 74,000 clones; about 89% occur once, and the top ten carry less than 0.55%. Sequencing used CD4+ or CD8+ T cells sorted from blood, obtained in a trial of the OX40 agonist ivuxolimab. The receptors stem from an adult with an advanced solid tumor such as melanoma, head and neck, liver or kidney cancer.

The chain links TRBV5-1 to TRBJ2-1; no definite D call. The V gene lost 0 bases and the J gene lost 5 bases, with 9 bases spanning the gap. The CDR3 is 14 residues long. Germline CDR1 is SGHRS and CDR2 is YFSETQ. The CDR3 region is CASSLVGRNNEQFF. CDR3 in DNA: TGCGCCAGCAGCTTGGTGGGCAGAAACAATGAGCAGTTCTTC.

This chain uses TRBV6-6 with TRBJ1-1, with 8 bases aligning to TRBD1. The germline V gene has CDR1 MNHNY and CDR2 SVGAGI (reference sequence). Trimming removed 5 bases from V and 5 bases from J; junction bases left unmatched: 10. The CDR3 totals 15 residues. The CDR3 loop is CASSHIGQGETEAFF. DNA of the CDR3: TGTGCCAGCAGTCACATCGGACAGGGCGAGACTGAAGCTTTCTTT.

The J gene is TRBJ1-4, the V gene TRBV7-2, with D possibly TRBD1 on 5 matching bases. The V end lost 5 bases, the J end lost 5 bases, and 12 bases lay between the germline ends. The germline CDR1 and CDR2 sequences are SGHTA and FQGNSA. The length of the CDR3 is 14 residues. The CDR3 sequence: CASSRDRLNEKLFF. DNA of the CDR3: TGTGCCAGCAGCCGGGACCGATTAAATGAAAAACTGTTTTTT.

The chain uses TRBV6-6 and TRBJ1-2; 10 bases match TRBD1. The CDR3 runs to 16 residues. Germline loops: CDR1 MNHNY, CDR2 SVGAGI (reference sequence). The junction had 16 bases not matched to a gene; V was cut back by 7 bases and J by 8 bases. Here the CDR3 reads CASMPGQGRLPTGYTF. CDR3 nucleotide sequence: TGTGCCAGCATGCCGGGACAGGGGCGTCTTCCCACGGGCTACACCTTC.

The chain employs TRBV30 and TRBJ2-1, with 8 positions matching TRBD2. Germline assignment: CDR1 GTSNPN and CDR2 SVGIG (reference sequence). The CDR3 is 13 residues long. Trimming took 2 bases from V and 9 from J; bases not matched to a gene: 6. CDR3 sequence reads: CAWSSQRESEQFF. DNA of the CDR3: TGTGCCTGGAGTAGCCAGCGGGAGAGTGAGCAGTTCTTC.

There are a few counts of this clone. This chain connects TRBV5-4 to TRBJ1-2, with D possibly TRBD1 on 5 matching bases. V was shortened by 3 bases and J by 6 bases, with 15 bases between the two germline ends. The germline V gene has CDR1 SGHNT and CDR2 YYREEE (reference sequence). This CDR3 is 14 amino acids long. CDR3 sequence: CASSSGQSRHGYTF. CDR3 bases: TGTGCCAGCAGCTCGGGGCAGAGTCGGCATGGCTACACCTTC.

V is TRBV6-5 and J is TRBJ1-5, with D tentatively TRBD1 (6 bases). CDR1 and CDR2 from the germline V gene are MNHEY and SVGAGI. This CDR3 has 14 residues. Deletions cut 5 bases from V and 5 bases from J, with 13 bases between. The CDR3, as DNA: TGTGCCAGCAGTAAACGGGGGCCGGATCAGCCCCAGCATTTT. Protein product: CASSKRGPDQPQHF.

This chain joins TRBV19 and TRBJ1-2; D is ambiguous. Germline V lookup: CDR1 LNHDA, CDR2 SQIVND (reference sequence). The germline V and J ends were trimmed by 3 bases and 0 bases, with 8 bases remaining between them. The CDR3 runs to 14 residues. The CDR3 coding sequence is TGTGCCAGTAGTATGAGTAGCGCTAACTATGGCTACACCTTC. It encodes CASSMSSANYGYTF. The full variable domain, its missing parts supplied by reference TRBV19 and TRBJ1-2, is DGGITQSPKYLFRKEGQNVTLSCEQNLNHDAMYWYRQDPGQGLRLIYYSQIVNDFQKGDIAEGYSVSREKKESFPLTVTSAQKNPTAFYLCASSMSSANYGYTFGSGTRLTVV.

The genes are TRBV5-1 and TRBJ2-3; D not resolved. This CDR3 region has 12 residues. Germline CDR1 and CDR2: SGHRS and YFSETQ. Trimming pared 5 bases from V and 4 bases from J, leaving 8 bases between. The CDR3 region has the DNA TGCGCCAGCAGTTCGTCTGCAGATACGCAGTATTTT. This codes for CASSSSADTQYF. The variable domain in full, completed from reference TRBV5-1 and TRBJ2-3, reads KAGVTQTPRYLIKTRGQQVTLSCSPISGHRSVSWYQQTPGQGLQFLFEYFSETQRNKGNFPGRFSGRQFSNSRSEMNVSTLELGDSALYLCASSSSADTQYFGPGTRLTVL.

The chain has TRBV2 and TRBJ2-2, with a weak D call TRBD2 (5 bases). The V and J ends lost 3 bases and 6 bases respectively, with 8 bases between them. Germline V CDR1 and CDR2: SNHLY, FYNNEI. This CDR3 is built from 13 residues. Here the CDR3 reads CASSEFGAGELFF. Written as DNA, the CDR3 is TGTGCCAGCAGTGAGTTCGGGGCCGGGGAGCTGTTTTTT.

V usage is TRBV10-1 and J usage is TRBJ2-7; 9 bases are a match to TRBD2. With 5 bases clipped from V and 3 bases from J, the junction kept 11 bases outside the gene matches. The CDR3 is 16 residues long. Germline CDR1 reads WNHNN; CDR2 reads SYGVQD (reference sequence). The CDR3 coding sequence is TGCGCCAGCAGTAAATCGACCGGGACTAGCCGCTACGAGCAGTACTTC. It is translated as CASSKSTGTSRYEQYF.

This clone was seen a single time. A junction boundary mismatches the germline segment, possibly from a read error. The chain carries TRBV7-9 and TRBJ2-1; 12 bases are shared with TRBD2. Per germline, CDR1 SEHNR and CDR2 FQNEAQ (reference sequence). This CDR3 contains 14 residues. This CDR3 is CASSLAGGYNEQFF. The CDR3 bases are TGTGCCAGCAGCCTAGCGGGAGGGTACAATGAGCAGTTCTTC.

The V gene is TRBV6-6, the J gene TRBJ1-4; D possibly corresponds to TRBD1 (6 bases). This CDR3 has 16 residues. V was clipped by 7 bases and J by 8 bases, with 23 bases between them. Per the germline V gene, CDR1 is MNHNY and CDR2 is SVGAGI (reference sequence). The CDR3 bases are TGTGCCAGCACCCAGGGGCAGACCACGGCGGGGGAAAAACTGTTTTTT. Protein sequence: CASTQGQTTAGEKLFF.

The chain couples TRBV27 to TRBJ2-6; the D call may be TRBD1 or TRBD2 (5 bases each). Trimming cost V 2 bases and J 4 bases, with 18 bases left between them. The CDR3 has 18 amino acids. The germline CDR1 and CDR2 sequences are MNHEY and SMNVEV (reference sequence). Written as DNA, the CDR3 is TGTGCCAGCAGTTTAGGCCTGTACGGGACGTCGGGGGCCAACGTCCTGACTTTC. Its protein product is CASSLGLYGTSGANVLTF. Full variable domain (remainder filled in from reference TRBV27 and TRBJ2-6): EAQVTQNPRYLITVTGKKLTVTCSQNMNHEYMSWYRQDPGLGLRQIYYSMNVEVTDKGDVPEGYKVSRKEKRNFPLILESPSPNQTSLYFCASSLGLYGTSGANVLTFGAGSRLTVL.

V is TRBV7-8 and J is TRBJ1-2; 8 nucleotides match TRBD1. Germline-derived CDR1 and CDR2 are SGHVS and FQNEAQ. J gave up 8 bases and V 4 bases, and 12 bases lay outside the gene matches. This CDR3 region has 15 residues. CDR3 region: CASSSIRTGLRGYTF. The CDR3, as DNA: TGTGCCAGCAGCTCAATAAGGACAGGGCTTAGAGGCTACACCTTC. Variable domain in full (rest from reference TRBV7-8 and TRBJ1-2): GAGVSQSPRYKVAKRGQDVALRCDPISGHVSLFWYQQALGQGPEFLTYFQNEAQLDKSGLPSDRFFAERPEGSVSTLKIQRTQQEDSAVYLCASSSIRTGLRGYTFGSGTRLTVV.

This clone came up a few times. The rearrangement links TRBV27 to TRBJ1-2; 8 bases line up with TRBD1. In germline, CDR1 is MNHEY, CDR2 SMNVEV (reference sequence). The junction had 4 bases not matched to a gene; V was cut back by 6 bases and J by 4 bases. The CDR3 spans 13 residues. In DNA form, the CDR3 reads TGTGCCAGCAGCGCCGACAGGGGCTATGGCTACACCTTC. Amino acid sequence: CASSADRGYGYTF.

The J gene is TRBJ2-1, the V gene TRBV19; tentatively, D is TRBD2 (5 bases). Per germline, CDR1 LNHDA and CDR2 SQIVND (reference sequence). There are 14 residues in the CDR3. The ends were cut back, 3 bases at V and 7 bases at J, with 13 bases in the middle. CDR3: CASSIVAGRNEQFF. Written as DNA, the CDR3 is TGTGCCAGTAGTATTGTCGCGGGTCGGAATGAGCAGTTCTTC.

This chain links TRBV6-1 with TRBJ2-2; 9 bases match TRBD1. This CDR3 contains 15 residues. Germline loops: CDR1 MNHNS, CDR2 SASEGT. With V trimmed by 3 bases and J by 7 bases, 6 bases remained unmatched. The chain's CDR3 is CASSEGQGGIGELFF. The CDR3 coding sequence is TGTGCCAGCAGTGAGGGACAGGGCGGAATCGGGGAGCTGTTTTTT.